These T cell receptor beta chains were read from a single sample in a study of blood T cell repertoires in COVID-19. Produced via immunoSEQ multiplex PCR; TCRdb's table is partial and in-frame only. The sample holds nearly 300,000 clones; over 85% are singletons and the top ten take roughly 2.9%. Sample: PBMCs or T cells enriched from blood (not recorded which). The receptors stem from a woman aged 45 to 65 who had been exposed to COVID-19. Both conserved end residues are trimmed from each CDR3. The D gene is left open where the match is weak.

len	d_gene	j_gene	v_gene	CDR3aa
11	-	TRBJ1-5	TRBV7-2	ASSFSDRQPQH
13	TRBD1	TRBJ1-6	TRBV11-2	ASSPGQGGRSPLH
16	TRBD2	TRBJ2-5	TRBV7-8	ASSLPATSGGAWKTQY
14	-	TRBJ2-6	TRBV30	AWSGGIASGANVLT
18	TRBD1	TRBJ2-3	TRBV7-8	ASSLLLGYRGDKLTDTQY
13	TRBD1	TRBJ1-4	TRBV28	ASRGGQGLNEKLF
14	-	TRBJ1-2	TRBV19	ASTPALQERPGGYT
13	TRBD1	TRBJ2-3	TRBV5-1	ASSSQGINTDTQY
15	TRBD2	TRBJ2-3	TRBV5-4	ASSFPQRGALSDTQY
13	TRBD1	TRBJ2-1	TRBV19	ASREPGQGYNEQF
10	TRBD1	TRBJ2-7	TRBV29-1	SAGDRAYEQY
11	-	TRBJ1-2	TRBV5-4	ASSPPEPRGYT
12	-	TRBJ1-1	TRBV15	ATSSSRTRTEAF
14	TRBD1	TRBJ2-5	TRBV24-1	ATSDSGDRGQETQY
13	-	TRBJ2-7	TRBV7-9	ASSQGSGFTYEQY
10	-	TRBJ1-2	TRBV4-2	ASSHPGSGYT
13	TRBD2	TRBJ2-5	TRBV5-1	ASSMLAGDQETQY
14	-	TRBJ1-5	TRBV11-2	ASSDTGGYSNQPQH
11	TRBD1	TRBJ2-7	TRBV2	ASNIDRGGEQY
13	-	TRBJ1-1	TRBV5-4	ASSPRRGAYTEAF
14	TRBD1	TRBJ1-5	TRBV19	ASRPWGGTGDQPQH
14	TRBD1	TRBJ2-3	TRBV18	ASSLTGTGGPDTQY
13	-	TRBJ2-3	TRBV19	ASSISGQNGGTQY
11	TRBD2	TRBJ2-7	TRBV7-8	ASGTSGGYEQY
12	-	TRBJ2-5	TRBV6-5	ASSQQGSWETQY
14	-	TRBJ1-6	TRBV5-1	ASSLSGTQKYSPLH
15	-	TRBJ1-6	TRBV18	ASSPFGVRQSGSPLH
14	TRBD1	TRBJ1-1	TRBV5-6	ASSLVGQGAYTEAF
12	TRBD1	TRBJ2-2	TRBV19	ASSYGTATGELF
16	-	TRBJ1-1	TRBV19	ASSMVGWKGESGTEAF
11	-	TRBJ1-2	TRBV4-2	ASRTSQNSGYT
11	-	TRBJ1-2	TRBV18	ASSQGGDYGYT
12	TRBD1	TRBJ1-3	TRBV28	ASIKQGPGNTIY
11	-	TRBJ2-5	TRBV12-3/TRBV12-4	ASSSGGKKTQY
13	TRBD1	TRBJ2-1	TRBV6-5	ASSHRQGAVNEQF
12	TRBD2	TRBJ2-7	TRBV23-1	ASGLGGGAWEQY
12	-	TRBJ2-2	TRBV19	ASSSLGGTGELF
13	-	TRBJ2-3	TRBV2	ASSASSLSTDTQY
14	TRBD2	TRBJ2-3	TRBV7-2	ASSSRLAGGLDTQY
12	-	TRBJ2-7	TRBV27	ASSRDTSPHEQY
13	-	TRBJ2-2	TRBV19	ASSIERGAPGELF
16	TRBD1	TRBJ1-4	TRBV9	ASSVERGLKATNEKLF
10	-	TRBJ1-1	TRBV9	ASSASGKFTF
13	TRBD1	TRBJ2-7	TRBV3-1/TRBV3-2	ASSQDEQGAHEQY